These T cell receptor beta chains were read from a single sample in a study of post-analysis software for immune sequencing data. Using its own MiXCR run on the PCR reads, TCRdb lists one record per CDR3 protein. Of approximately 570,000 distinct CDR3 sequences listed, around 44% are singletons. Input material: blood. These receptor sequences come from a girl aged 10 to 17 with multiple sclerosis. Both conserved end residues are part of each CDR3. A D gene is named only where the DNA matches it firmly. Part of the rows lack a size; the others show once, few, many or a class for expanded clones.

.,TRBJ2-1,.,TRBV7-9,TGTGCCAGCAGCTTACGCCCGGACGGCGAGCAGTTCTTC,CASSLRPDGEQFF
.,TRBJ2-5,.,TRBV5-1,TGCGCCAGCAGCTTGGCGAGCTCAGACCAGTACTTC,CASSLASSDQYF
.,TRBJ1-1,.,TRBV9,TGTGCCAGCAGCGACGAGGACGGAGGGACTGAAGCTTTCTTT,CASSDEDGGTEAFF
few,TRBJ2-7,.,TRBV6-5,TGTGCCAGCAGTTATAGGTCCGGGGGACCCTCCTACGAGCAGTACTTC,CASSYRSGGPSYEQYF
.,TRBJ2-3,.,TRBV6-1,TGTGCCAGCAGCCTCCCCCTCAGGACCTTTAGCACAGATACGCAGGATTTT,CASSLPLRTFSTDTQDF
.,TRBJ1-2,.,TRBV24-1,TGTGCCACCAGTGATTCGGGGTATGGCTACACCTTC,CATSDSGYGYTF
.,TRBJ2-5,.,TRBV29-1,TGCAGCGTTGAATATAGGGGGGAAGAGACCCAGTACTTC,CSVEYRGEETQYF
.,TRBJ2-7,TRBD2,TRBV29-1,TGCAGCGTTGAGGGTAATGCCGGACTAGCGGGAGTACGCTCCTACAATGAGCAGTACTTC,CSVEGNAGLAGVRSYNEQYF
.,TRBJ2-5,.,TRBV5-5,TGTGCCAGCAGCTTGGGGGGCATCAAGACCCAGTACTTC,CASSLGGIKTQYF
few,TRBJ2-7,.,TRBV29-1,TGCAGCGTCGGGGACACGACCTACGAGCAGTACTTC,CSVGDTTYEQYF
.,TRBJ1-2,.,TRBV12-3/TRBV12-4,TGTGCCAGCAGCGCGGGGGGCAGATCTAACTATGGCTACACCTTC,CASSAGGRSNYGYTF
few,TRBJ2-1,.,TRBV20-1,TGCAGTGCTAGAGCCACGGTAACCTACAATGAGCAGTTCTTC,CSARATVTYNEQFF